The 8 T cell receptor beta chains presented below share a single source sample, sequenced in a study of shared clonotypes between healthy human individuals. Assay used: immunoSEQ multiplex PCR; TCRdb lists only in-frame clones, some missing. The sample records 2 million to 2.5 million clones, 90% to 95% being singletons. Sequencing was carried out using naive CD4+ T cells sorted from blood. Subset in this sample: CD45RA+ positively selected. The receptors shown here come from a young man in good health.

This chain connects TRBV14 to TRBJ2-2; the D is unclear. CDR3 size: 15 residues. The germline gives CDR1 SGHDN, CDR2 FVKESK. V shed 3 bases and J shed 6 bases, with 14 bases lying between them. The CDR3, as DNA: TGTGCCAGCAGCCAGGTGGGCCTTGGGCCCGGGGAGCTGTTTTTT. This translates into CASSQVGLGPGELFF.

This rearrangement joins TRBV5-1 to TRBJ2-7, with D perhaps TRBD1 (6 bases). CDR3 length equals 13 residues. Looked up from germline, CDR1 is SGHRS and CDR2 is YFSETQ. Trimming removed 9 bases at V and 6 bases at J, with 19 bases between. CDR3 amino acids: CATGHGGLGEQYF. The CDR3 DNA reads as TGCGCCACGGGACATGGCGGACTGGGCGAGCAGTACTTC.

A single count supports this clone. One junction end does not reproduce the germline sequence, and a read error may be involved. The chain recombines TRBV25-1 with TRBJ1-1; D unclear. This CDR3 has 12 residues. Per germline, CDR1 MGHDK and CDR2 SYGVNS. DNA of the CDR3: TGTGCCAGCAGTGAATCTAGCTCCCCGGTTCAATTT. Protein: CASSESSSPVQF.

The genes are TRBV6-5 and TRBJ2-2; D not certain. The germline gives CDR1 MNHEY, CDR2 SVGAGI. V lost 6 bases and J 5 bases, leaving 10 bases between the germline ends. This CDR3 is 13 amino acids long. This CDR3 is CASSSLVTGELFF. The DNA of the CDR3 is TGTGCCAGCAGCTCTCTCGTTACCGGGGAGCTGTTTTTT.

With regard to this clone: The identical CDR3 is also encoded by other nucleotide sequences in the sample. The rearrangement links TRBV6-5 to TRBJ1-2, with TRBD1 identical over 8 bases. CDR3 size: 13 residues. The germline V gene has CDR1 MNHEY and CDR2 SVGAGI. The ends lost 6 bases at V and 3 bases at J; junction bases unmatched: 3. This chain's CDR3 is CASSPGQDYGYTF. In DNA, the CDR3 is TGTGCCAGCAGCCCGGGACAGGACTATGGCTACACCTTC.

V usage is TRBV7-9 and J usage is TRBJ2-2; 7 nucleotides line up with TRBD1. V trimming: 6 bases; J trimming: 6 bases; junction bases outside the gene matches: 10. The CDR3 length is 15 residues. Germline V gene lookup returns CDR1 SEHNR and CDR2 FQNEAQ (reference sequence). The CDR3 loop is CASSLTTGVAGELFF. The CDR3 DNA reads TGTGCCAGCAGTTTAACAACAGGGGTCGCCGGGGAGCTGTTTTTT.

The V gene is TRBV5-4, the J gene TRBJ2-7, with D unclear. This CDR3 has 14 residues. CDR1 is SGHNT, CDR2 YYREEE, per germline (reference sequence). Trimming took off 0 bases at V and 1 base at J, with 8 bases between the two ends. The CDR3 region is CASSLARVSYEQYF. The CDR3 DNA reads TGTGCCAGCAGCTTGGCAAGGGTATCCTACGAGCAGTACTTC.

This clone came up a few times. Other nucleotide sequences from this sample produce the same CDR3. This chain connects TRBV10-3 to TRBJ1-2, with 7 bases aligning to TRBD1. CDR1 is ENHRY and CDR2 is SYGVKD in the germline V gene. The J segment lost 4 bases and the V segment lost 4 bases, leaving 0 bases of the junction unmatched. The CDR3 extends over 12 amino acids. As DNA, the CDR3 is TGTGCCATCAGTGGACAGGGCTATGGCTACACCTTC. Its protein product is CAISGQGYGYTF.